This T cell receptor (beta chain) was obtained from a study of blood T cells in healthy people across ages (dated by TCRdb to 2014 to 2015). In the study overall: In model experiments, template switching captured roughly one uniquely barcoded TCR beta cDNA molecule for every two T cells. Using deep sequencing normalized with unique cDNA molecular identifiers, the study measured how TCR beta repertoire diversity changes with age. The donors were divided into four age groups: young (average roughly 15 years), middle-aged (over 35), aged (about 62) and long-lived (around 80). To avoid experimental bias, donors of different ages were distributed randomly across sequencing lanes. The study analyzed two additional independent replicas of 1 million unique cDNA reads from the same blood draw for two donors, one aged 18 to 30 and one aged 80 or older. Findings and caveats that apply to the study as a whole: Observed TCR beta diversity per million T cells fell roughly linearly with age, and a significant reduction was already apparent by age roughly 41. Donor CMV infection status was unknown, potentially confounding age-related changes in expanded clonotypes. There was a strong correlation between observed TCR beta diversity and the percentage of naive T cells measured by flow cytometry. Estimates of total diversity based on one million sequenced T cells were regarded as lower bounds and as underestimates. Compared with the aged group, the long-lived group had more naive CD4+ T cells, fewer expanded clones and increased TCR diversity, suggesting age selection. Since profiling was done on bulk unsorted PBMCs, naive and antigen-experienced compartments could not be conclusively compared.

Inclusive of the bounding cysteine and phenylalanine, the CDR3 is 14 residues long. Only the CDR3 region is kept as DNA, spanning 42 bases read in frame from base 1. Reading the germline V gene gives CDR1 SGHTA and CDR2 FQGNSA. The sample holds a few counts of this clonotype. The clone's antigen remains unknown. Base qualities are not provided; no much larger clone lies one nucleotide away. The roughly 39 donors, aged 6 to 90 years, were systemically healthy Caucasian individuals from Russia. Each donor gave roughly 9.5 milliliters of peripheral blood, collected into EDTA-treated Vacutainer tubes. PBMCs were isolated by Ficoll-Paque density-gradient centrifugation, with at least 6.5 million obtained per sample. Trizol reagent was used to extract total RNA from PBMCs, with at least 5.5 micrograms per sample. Naive CD45RAhigh/CD27high T cell percentages were measured by flow cytometry on a PBMC aliquot from every donor.

The library came from 5' RACE. The sequencing machine was an Illumina HiSeq 2500. The second PCR ran for roughly 7 to 12 cycles and used a J-beta primer mix along with a sample-barcoded 5' primer. A unique molecular identifier was introduced onto each TCR beta cDNA molecule by a template-switch 5' adaptor carrying 12 random nucleotides. Each sample yielded at least 2.5 million CDR3-containing paired-end reads. All of the RNA was converted into first-strand cDNA using the Mint cDNA synthesis kit, with a TRBC-specific oligonucleotide serving as the primer. Following uracil-DNA glycosylase treatment, all cDNA underwent a first 18-cycle PCR with the universal primers M1SS and BC2_uni_R. In the paper's pipeline: For normalization, 1 million high-quality reads, each with a distinct molecular identifier, were randomly selected from each sample. Instead of being binned into consensus sequences, reads with shared molecular identifiers were discarded. MiTCR, run with a Q25 quality threshold and the strictest error-elimination algorithm, handled CDR3 identification, clonotype clustering and error correction. A nonparametric unseen species model with Euler transformation was used to estimate lower-bound total TCR beta diversity. TCRdb reworked the public reads: Q25 trimming with fastp, MiXCR clone assembly, productive beta chains retained. All rows with the same CDR3 protein become a single entry with the most common DNA and genes. The V and J calls and clone size are TCRdb's, not the authors'. The sample yields about 320,000 distinct CDR3 sequences; roughly a quarter were counted once. 25% to 30% of the sample is in the top ten clones.

This chain is built from TRBV7-2 and TRBJ2-5; the D region is possibly TRBD1 or TRBD2, each matching across 6 bases. The J call could be wrong; TRBJ2-7 is a better fit for the DNA end. The TCR sequence derives from a woman in her sixties or seventies in good health. Specimen: blood. The nucleotide sequence reads as follows: TGTGCCAGCAGCCTATCGGGGGCTGCGTACGAGCAGTACTTC. Protein translation: CASSLSGAAYEQYF.